This record concerns one TCR beta chain sequence. Per germline, CDR1 SQVTM and CDR2 ANQGSEA. Trimming removed 3 bases from V and 7 bases from J, with 12 bases in between. The CDR3 runs 12 residues. This record belongs to a study of long-term antiretroviral therapy in people with HIV. The authors ran the immunoSEQ assay, v3.0, at survey level. Generated by immunoSEQ multiplex PCR, the TCRdb table keeps only in-frame clones and is missing some. The table lists tens of thousands of clones, 90% to 95% of them singletons. The rearrangement links TRBV29-1 to TRBJ1-1, with TRBD1 as a possible D gene (6 bases). Sequencing used unsorted PBMCs, obtained 3.7 years after starting antiretroviral therapy. This sequence originates from a woman between 50 and 59 years old with HIV. CDR3: CSVDRGGGEAFF. The DNA of the CDR3 is TGCAGCGTTGACCGGGGAGGGGGTGAAGCTTTCTTT.